These 5 T cell receptor beta chains came from one sample sequenced in a study of blood T cell repertoires in COVID-19. Sequenced by immunoSEQ multiplex PCR; TCRdb stores in-frame clones only, minus some. Of 300,000 to 450,000 clones in the sample, 85% were seen once. The sample taken for sequencing was peripheral blood. These receptors all come from a woman aged 18 to 35 with acute or convalescent COVID-19.

The chain carries TRBV12-3 or TRBV12-4 and TRBJ2-5; D is uncertain. With 3 bases removed from V and 5 bases from J, the gap between germline ends came to 7 bases. CDR3 length equals 12 residues. The CDR3 DNA reads as TGTGCCAGCAGTTTCAGGCTCGAGACCCAGTACTTC. Amino acids: CASSFRLETQYF.

The rearrangement links TRBV7-9 to TRBJ1-1; 7 bases agree with TRBD1. V lost 5 bases to trimming and J lost 4 bases; unmatched junction nucleotides: 7. This CDR3 has 14 amino acids. Germline loops: CDR1 SEHNR, CDR2 FQNEAQ (reference sequence). CDR3 residues: CASSPQGDGTEAFF. CDR3 nucleotides: TGTGCCAGCAGCCCGCAGGGGGACGGCACTGAAGCTTTCTTT.

The chain has TRBV5-8 and TRBJ2-5, with a weak D call TRBD1 (6 bases). The V and J ends lost 5 bases and 2 bases respectively, with 16 bases between them. Germline V gene data show CDR1 as SGHTS and CDR2 as YDEGEE. The CDR3 runs to 15 residues. The CDR3 sequence: CASRRGQKAQETQYF. The CDR3 DNA is TGTGCCAGCAGAAGAGGACAGAAGGCTCAAGAGACCCAGTACTTC.

The count of this clone is one. The V and J genes are TRBV4-2 and TRBJ1-3, with TRBD1 matching over 7 bases. The CDR3 runs 14 residues. CDR1 and CDR2 (germline): LGHNA, YNFKEQ. V lost 2 bases and J lost 3; bases outside the gene matches: 1. The CDR3 coding sequence is TGTGCCAGCAGCCAAACAGGGGATGGAAACACCATATATTTT. The encoded protein is CASSQTGDGNTIYF.

The V and J genes are TRBV5-1 and TRBJ2-5; D possibly corresponds to TRBD2 (5 bases). V lost 0 bases to trimming and J lost 3 bases, with 15 bases between them. The CDR3 runs to 16 residues. The germline V gene encodes CDR1 SGHRS and CDR2 YFSETQ. As DNA, the CDR3 is TGCGCCAGCAGCTTGGCCGGTCTACTAGTAGAAGAGACCCAGTACTTC. It is translated as CASSLAGLLVEETQYF.